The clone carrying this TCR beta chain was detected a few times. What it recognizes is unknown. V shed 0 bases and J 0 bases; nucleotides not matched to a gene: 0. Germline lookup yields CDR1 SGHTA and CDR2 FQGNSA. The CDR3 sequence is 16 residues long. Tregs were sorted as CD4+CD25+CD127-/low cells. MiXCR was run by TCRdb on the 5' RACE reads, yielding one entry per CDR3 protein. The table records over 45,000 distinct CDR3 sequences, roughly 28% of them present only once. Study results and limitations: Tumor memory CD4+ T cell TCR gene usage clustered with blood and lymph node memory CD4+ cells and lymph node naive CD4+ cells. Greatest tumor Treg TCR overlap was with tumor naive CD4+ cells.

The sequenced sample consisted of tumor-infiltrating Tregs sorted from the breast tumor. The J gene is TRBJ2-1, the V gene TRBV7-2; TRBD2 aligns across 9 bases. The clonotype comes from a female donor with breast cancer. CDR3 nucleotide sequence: TGTGCCAGCAGCTTAGCTAGCGGGAGCTCCTACAATGAGCAGTTCTTC. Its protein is CASSLASGSSYNEQFF.